This T cell receptor (beta chain) comes out of a study of beta chain features in type 1 diabetes. The length of the CDR3 is 15 residues. Germline CDR1 LNHDA, CDR2 SQIVND (reference sequence). V lost 3 bases and J 1 base, leaving 13 bases between the germline ends. Sorted populations all had greater than 95% purity. Study-wide points: Equally in patients and controls, shorter templates might have been favored by PCR. In all four CD4+ subsets, TCRB CDR3 length was significantly, moderately reduced in type 1 diabetes. Naive, central memory and Treg TCRB repertoires seemed to resemble each other more closely in patients than they did in healthy donors.

Sequenced material consisted of expressed TCRB transcripts (all of the isolated RNA was reverse transcribed). Some 3.3 million reads per sample on average were obtained from naive, central memory and regulatory T cell samples. Using immunoSEQ multiplex PCR, the repertoire was profiled, and TCRdb retains in-frame clones only, with some absent. This table holds around 280,000 clones, around 16% found once. This clone appeared a few times. Its antigen remains unidentified. The clonotype was recovered from a man younger than 35 with type 1 diabetes. This sequence joins TRBV19 and TRBJ2-7, with a possible D match to TRBD1 (6 bases). Sequences were obtained from naive CD4+ T cells from blood. CDR3 residues: CASSIQQGKSYEQYF. The CDR3 bases are TGTGCCAGTAGTATCCAGCAGGGGAAGTCCTACGAGCAGTACTTC.